A selection of T cell receptor beta chains follows, all from one sample in a study of CD8 T cells in Susac syndrome. TCRdb recomputed calls from the immunoSEQ multiplex PCR reads with MiXCR, one row per CDR3 protein. The profile covers approximately 270,000 distinct CDR3 sequences, with about 93% appearing a single time and around 0.072% taken by the ten largest. Sequences were obtained from CD4+ T cells from PBMCs. The receptors shown here come from a human donor with multiple sclerosis. The CDR3 runs from the conserved cysteine through the conserved F or W. The D gene is left open where the match is weak. A clone size is listed for some rows: how often the clone was seen (once, few, many), or a class if it is expanded.

D	J	size	V	DNA	CDR3
-	TRBJ2-3	-	TRBV29-1	TGCAGCGCTGGGGGTGAAGATACGCAGTATTTT	CSAGGEDTQYF
TRBD2	TRBJ2-4	-	TRBV11-2	TGTGCCAGCAGCTTGAGCTCGGGGGGATCCAAAAACATTCAGTACTTC	CASSLSSGGSKNIQYF
-	TRBJ1-6	few	TRBV30	TGTGCCTGGCAGGGGCGGGATTCACCCCTCCACTTT	CAWQGRDSPLHF
-	TRBJ2-3	-	TRBV6-5	TGTGCCACGCGGGACACCACAGATACGCAGTATTTT	CATRDTTDTQYF
-	TRBJ1-5	-	TRBV7-9	TGTGCCAGCAGCTTAGGTCGGTCGGTCGGGGGTTACAATCAGCCCCAGCATTTT	CASSLGRSVGGYNQPQHF
-	TRBJ2-3	-	TRBV9	TGTGCCAGCAGCGTAGCAGGGTCGGATACGCAGTATTTT	CASSVAGSDTQYF
TRBD1	TRBJ2-2	-	TRBV28	TGTGCCAGCAGTGTCCCGGGACAGGTCGGGGAGCTGTTTTTT	CASSVPGQVGELFF
-	TRBJ2-3	-	TRBV27	TGTGCCAGCAGTGGCACTAGCACAGATACGCAGTATTTT	CASSGTSTDTQYF
TRBD2	TRBJ2-3	-	TRBV29-1	TGCAGCTCTGGGCTAGCGGGGAGTTCAGATACGCAGTATTTT	CSSGLAGSSDTQYF
TRBD2	TRBJ2-1	-	TRBV5-5	TGTGCCAGCAGCTCAACGACTAGCGGGTTGTATGAGCAGTTCTTC	CASSSTTSGLYEQFF
TRBD1	TRBJ1-1	once	TRBV11-2	TGTGCCAGCAGCCCATCGGGACAGGGGGCGTCTTTCTTT	CASSPSGQGASFF
-	TRBJ1-3	-	TRBV6-5	TGTGCCAGCAGTTACTTTCAGGCAGACTCTGGAAACACCATATATTTT	CASSYFQADSGNTIYF
-	TRBJ2-2	-	TRBV4-2	TGTGCCAGCAGCCAAGTTCACGGGAGAGACACCGGGGAGCTGTTTTTT	CASSQVHGRDTGELFF
TRBD1	TRBJ2-5	few	TRBV5-1	TGCGCCAGCAGCTTGGTAGGACAGGCGTACCAAGAGACCCAGTACTTC	CASSLVGQAYQETQYF
TRBD1	TRBJ1-5	-	TRBV19	TGTGCCAGCCAGACGACCGGGACAGAGGATCAGCCCCAGCATTTT	CASQTTGTEDQPQHF
-	TRBJ2-7	-	TRBV5-1	TGCGCCAGCAGCTTAGCCCAGCTCTTCGACGAGCAGTACTTC	CASSLAQLFDEQYF
-	TRBJ1-1	once	TRBV4-2	TGTGCCAGCAGCCCAGGGGACATGAACACTGAAGCTTTCTTT	CASSPGDMNTEAFF
TRBD2	TRBJ2-1	-	TRBV5-1	TGCGCCAGCAGCTTGGTGCTAGCGGGGGGCAACTATGAGCAGTTCTTC	CASSLVLAGGNYEQFF
-	TRBJ1-2	-	TRBV7-9	TGTGCCAGCAGCCCCCCCATGGGGTATGGCTACACCTTC	CASSPPMGYGYTF
TRBD2	TRBJ2-7	-	TRBV5-1	TGCGCCAGCAGCAGCGGGGTTATCTCCTACGAGCAGTACTTC	CASSSGVISYEQYF
-	TRBJ1-6	-	TRBV9	TGTGCCAGCGCACGGGGGCAGGGTAATTCACCCCTCCACTTT	CASARGQGNSPLHF
TRBD2	TRBJ2-1	-	TRBV7-9	TGTGCCAGCAGCTTATGGCATAGCGGGAGAATTGAGCAGTTCTTC	CASSLWHSGRIEQFF
-	TRBJ1-4	-	TRBV2	TGTGCCAGCACTGGGGGCGAGGAAAAACTGTTTTTT	CASTGGEEKLFF
-	TRBJ1-2	-	TRBV11-2	TGTGCCAGCAGCTCTGAATTCTATGGCTACACCTTC	CASSSEFYGYTF
-	TRBJ2-5	-	TRBV15	TGTGCCACCAGCAGGAAATCGGGACTCCAAGAGACCCAGTACTTC	CATSRKSGLQETQYF
TRBD2	TRBJ2-1	-	TRBV7-9	TGTGCCAGCAGTTCAGATTCTAGCGGGGCGGGTTACAATGAGCAGTTCTTC	CASSSDSSGAGYNEQFF
-	TRBJ2-1	-	TRBV6-2/TRBV6-3	TGTGCCAGCACCATAAGGAATGAGCAGTTCTTC	CASTIRNEQFF
-	TRBJ1-2	-	TRBV3-1	TGTGCCAGCAGCCAAACCCAGGCGGGTGGCTACACCTTC	CASSQTQAGGYTF
-	TRBJ2-2	once	TRBV25-1	TGTGCCAGCAGCGTTTCAGGCACCGGGGAGCTGTTTTTT	CASSVSGTGELFF
-	TRBJ1-6	-	TRBV30	TGTGCCTGGAGCCCTCAACAGAGGACAGCCCTCCACTTT	CAWSPQQRTALHF
-	TRBJ2-5	-	TRBV12-3/TRBV12-4	TGTGCCAGCAGTTTATGGCGGGTACGGGCCCAGTACTTC	CASSLWRVRAQYF
-	TRBJ1-2	once	TRBV20-1	TGCAGTGCTAGAGGGCCAGGGAGTCGGGACGGCTACACCTTC	CSARGPGSRDGYTF
-	TRBJ1-1	-	TRBV6-5	TGTGCCACCCAAACGGGGGCTGAAGCTTTCTTT	CATQTGAEAFF